This passage covers 21 T cell receptor beta chains from one sample sequenced in a study of blood T cell repertoires in COVID-19. TCRdb keeps only in-frame clones here, not all; method: immunoSEQ multiplex PCR. This repertoire shows some 100,000 clones, just under 95% found once; its top ten account for 5% to 7%. Material: peripheral blood. The receptors were gathered from a man between 65 and 85 years old with acute or convalescent COVID-19.

Here the CDR3 reads CAWSVPGNPAYNEQFF. In DNA form, the CDR3 reads TGTGCCTGGAGCGTACCCGGGAATCCAGCCTACAATGAGCAGTTCTTC. V is TRBV30 and J is TRBJ2-1; D may be TRBD2 (5 bases). The V gene's germline CDR1 is GTSNPN and CDR2 SVGIG (reference sequence). This CDR3 is built from 16 residues. V was pared by 3 bases and J by 2 bases, with 17 bases between.

V gene TRBV6-2 or TRBV6-3 combines with J gene TRBJ2-7, with 10 nucleotides matching TRBD2. Germline CDR1 is MNHEY and CDR2 is SVGEGT. The V and J ends lost 4 bases and 2 bases, in that order; junction bases with no gene match: 11. The CDR3 has 17 amino acids. The CDR3 DNA sequence: TGTGCCAGCAGTTCGTACCCGACTAGCGGGTTTACCTACGAGCAGTACTTC. Translating gives CASSSYPTSGFTYEQYF.

This chain connects TRBV13 to TRBJ2-7; D is unresolved. Germline CDR1 is PRHDT and CDR2 is FYEKMQ (reference sequence). Trimming took off 4 bases at V and 7 bases at J, with 17 bases between the two ends. CDR3 size: 14 residues. CDR3 nucleotides: TGTGCCAGCAGCTCTGGGCCCATTAAGGAAGAGCAGTACTTC. Translated, it gives CASSSGPIKEEQYF. The full variable domain, its missing parts supplied by reference TRBV13 and TRBJ2-7, is AAGVIQSPRHLIKEKRETATLKCYPIPRHDTVYWYQQGPGQDPQFLISFYEKMQSDKGSIPDRFSAQQFSDYHSELNMSSLELGDSALYFCASSSGPIKEEQYFGPGTRLTVT.

The chain employs TRBV19 and TRBJ2-6, with D possibly being TRBD2 (6 bases). V shed 5 bases and J shed 1 base, with 12 bases lying between them. CDR3 length: 16 amino acids. CDR1 and CDR2 (germline): LNHDA, SQIVND (reference sequence). DNA for the CDR3: TGTGCCAGTAGTGGGGGGTCCTTATCTGGGGCCAACGTCCTGACTTTC. This codes for CASSGGSLSGANVLTF.

This chain links TRBV14 with TRBJ2-5; 9 bases line up with TRBD2. The CDR3 length is 16 residues. V trimming: 6 bases; J trimming: 0 bases; junction bases outside the gene matches: 8. Germline values: CDR1 SGHDN, CDR2 FVKESK. This CDR3 reads CASSGLAGPYQETQYF. CDR3 DNA: TGTGCCAGCAGTGGGCTAGCGGGACCTTACCAAGAGACCCAGTACTTC.

The V call is TRBV2, the J call TRBJ2-5, with 8 positions matching TRBD2. After removal of 4 bases from V and 4 bases from J, the junction contained 8 bases not matched to a gene. This CDR3 region has 15 residues. CDR1 is SNHLY, CDR2 FYNNEI, per germline. In DNA, the CDR3 is TGTGCCAGCAGTGGGGTAGCGGGAATGGGAGAGACCCAGTACTTC. Translated: CASSGVAGMGETQYF.

The rearrangement joins TRBV18 to TRBJ2-3, with D possibly being TRBD2 (6 bases). Trimming took off 6 bases at V and 12 bases at J, with 16 bases between the two ends. Germline CDR1 is KGHSH and CDR2 is LQKENI. This CDR3 spans 12 amino acids. CDR3 sequence: CASSPGRDFQYF. CDR3 nucleotides: TGTGCCAGCTCGCCCGGCCGGGACTTCCAGTATTTT.

The table lists this clone with a few counts. The genes are TRBV5-1 and TRBJ2-1; 11 positions agree with TRBD2. V lost 0 bases to trimming and J lost 7 bases; unmatched junction nucleotides: 6. CDR1 SGHRS and CDR2 YFSETQ come from the germline V gene. The CDR3 is 16 residues long. The CDR3 spells CASSLETSGRGNEQFF. The CDR3 DNA follows: TGCGCCAGCAGCTTGGAAACTAGCGGGAGAGGAAATGAGCAGTTCTTC.

The chain carries TRBV18 and TRBJ2-1; weak D call: TRBD1 (5 bases). The CDR3 is 16 residues long. Trimming took off 2 bases at V and 0 bases at J, with 11 bases between the two ends. The germline CDR1 and CDR2 sequences are KGHSH and LQKENI. The CDR3 DNA is TGTGCCAGCTCACCAACGGACACTACCTCCTACAATGAGCAGTTCTTC. It yields the protein CASSPTDTTSYNEQFF.

This clone was detected once. This chain connects TRBV11-2 to TRBJ2-3; 11 nucleotides align to TRBD2. V lost 6 bases and J lost 6; bases outside the gene matches: 5. The CDR3 totals 14 residues. Germline values: CDR1 SGHAT, CDR2 FQNNGV. Here the CDR3 DNA reads TGTGCCAGCAGTAGCGGGGGGGGACAGGATACGCAGTATTTT. Translation: CASSSGGGQDTQYF.

This clone was picked up one time. The chain uses TRBV30 and TRBJ2-1; a weak D match, TRBD2 (7 bases). Germline V gene sequence: CDR1 GTSNPN, CDR2 SVGIG (reference sequence). CDR3 length: 13 residues. The V and J ends lost 0 bases and 7 bases respectively, with 10 bases between them. DNA of the CDR3: TGTGCCTGGAGTGTGGGGGGGCTGAATGAGCAGTTCTTC. Amino acids: CAWSVGGLNEQFF.

The rearrangement links TRBV19 to TRBJ2-3; D might be TRBD1 (5 bases). Deletions cut 2 bases from V and 0 bases from J, with 9 bases between. The CDR3 totals 15 residues. In germline, CDR1 is LNHDA, CDR2 SQIVND (reference sequence). CDR3 coding DNA: TGTGCCAGTAGTATAAGGACATATAGCACAGATACGCAGTATTTT. The encoded protein is CASSIRTYSTDTQYF.

V and J are TRBV5-1 and TRBJ2-7; the match to TRBD2 covers 11 bases. The germline V gene has CDR1 SGHRS and CDR2 YFSETQ. V lost 3 bases to trimming and J lost 1 base; unmatched junction nucleotides: 6. CDR3 length: 16 amino acids. In nucleotides, the CDR3 is TGCGCCAGCAGCTCCGATCTAGCGGGGGGTTCCTACGAGCAGTACTTC. As protein: CASSSDLAGGSYEQYF.

The chain uses TRBV5-1 and TRBJ2-3; D may be TRBD1 (6 bases). The length of the CDR3 is 16 residues. The germline V gene encodes CDR1 SGHRS and CDR2 YFSETQ. The V end was cut by 0 bases, the J end by 7 bases, with 18 bases between. The CDR3 loop is CASSLGTGPYINTQYF. In DNA, the CDR3 is TGCGCCAGCAGCTTGGGAACAGGGCCCTACATAAATACGCAGTATTTT.

The rearrangement uses TRBV6-4 and TRBJ2-1; 9 nucleotides line up with TRBD2. V lost 4 bases and J lost 7; bases outside the gene matches: 5. This CDR3 has 14 amino acids. Germline V CDR1 and CDR2: MRHNA, SNTAGT. CDR3 bases: TGTGCCAGCAGTGTAGCGGGAGCGTCAAATGAGCAGTTCTTC. Amino acid sequence: CASSVAGASNEQFF.

V and J are TRBV13 and TRBJ1-2; D uncertain. This CDR3 has 14 residues. Trimming took off 6 bases at V and 2 bases at J, with 13 bases between the two ends. CDR1 is PRHDT, CDR2 FYEKMQ, per germline (reference sequence). CDR3 loop: CASSPPTVNYGYTF. As DNA, the CDR3 is TGTGCCAGCAGTCCGCCTACTGTGAACTATGGCTACACCTTC.

The V and J genes are TRBV6-5 and TRBJ2-1; the D gene is possibly TRBD2 (5 bases). V lost 6 bases and J lost 0, with 12 bases in between. The CDR3 sequence is 15 residues long. Per germline, CDR1 MNHEY and CDR2 SVGAGI. For the CDR3, the DNA is TGTGCCAGCAGCTCTAGCTTAAGCTCCTACAATGAGCAGTTCTTC. It is translated as CASSSSLSSYNEQFF.

The V gene is TRBV19, the J gene TRBJ2-7; 7 bases match TRBD2. Germline loops: CDR1 LNHDA, CDR2 SQIVND (reference sequence). The CDR3 runs 14 residues. With V trimmed by 3 bases and J by 3 bases, 5 bases remained unmatched. The CDR3 sequence is CASSIGRGVYEQYF. The CDR3 nucleotides are TGTGCCAGTAGTATTGGGAGGGGCGTCTACGAGCAGTACTTC.

The chain couples TRBV19 to TRBJ1-5; TRBD1 might be the D (6 bases). CDR3 length: 13 amino acids. Germline V gene sequence: CDR1 LNHDA, CDR2 SQIVND (reference sequence). V was shortened by 4 bases and J by 6 bases, with 10 bases between the two germline ends. CDR3 amino acids: CASSTNRVQPQHF. CDR3 bases: TGTGCCAGTAGTACCAACAGGGTTCAGCCCCAGCATTTT.

The chain couples TRBV7-8 to TRBJ1-4, with 9 nucleotides matching TRBD1. Germline CDR1 reads SGHVS; CDR2 reads FQNEAQ. This CDR3 is 19 amino acids long. V dropped 4 bases and J dropped 1; count of bases not matched to a gene: 13. As DNA, the CDR3 is TGTGCCAGCAGCTCTCAAAGACAGGGGGGACTAGTAACTAATGAAAAACTGTTTTTT. Protein product: CASSSQRQGGLVTNEKLFF. Drawing the rest from reference TRBV7-8 and TRBJ1-4, the complete variable domain is GAGVSQSPRYKVAKRGQDVALRCDPISGHVSLFWYQQALGQGPEFLTYFQNEAQLDKSGLPSDRFFAERPEGSVSTLKIQRTQQEDSAVYLCASSSQRQGGLVTNEKLFFGSGTQLSVL.

Here the CDR3 DNA reads TGTGCCAGCAGTTTATTTTCAGGGCTGAATGGCTACACCTTC. Translation gives CASSLFSGLNGYTF. The chain combines TRBV28 with TRBJ1-2, with D tentatively TRBD1 (5 bases). The CDR3 sequence is 14 residues long. Trimming removed 1 base from V and 6 bases from J, with 12 bases in between. Germline CDR1 MDHEN, CDR2 SYDVKM.